This TCR beta chain was recorded in a study of T cells in Graves' hyperthyroidism and ophthalmopathy. General study points: Ophthalmopathy and stable hyperthyroidism were told apart by a 13 V-J model.

Germline CDR1 SGHDN, CDR2 FVKESK. With 5 bases clipped from V and 9 bases from J, the junction kept 5 bases outside the gene matches. The CDR3 loop spans 13 amino acids. Many counts were recorded for this clonotype. What it binds is not known. Template material for amplifying TCR beta CDR3 regions consisted of RNA transcripts. A first-round RT-PCR of the TCR CDR3 used the HTBI primer set. TCRdb fed the multiplex PCR reads into MiXCR, producing one record per CDR3 protein. The sample shows some 690,000 distinct CDR3 sequences, roughly 17% of them seen only once. Exclusions: uncontrolled infection, other autoimmune disease, pregnancy, lactation. About 10 ml fresh peripheral blood yielded the PBMCs.

The chain recombines TRBV14 with TRBJ2-1, with 9 bases identical to TRBD1. The clonotype comes from a man in his fifties with Graves' hyperthyroidism. The sequencing input was blood. Written as DNA, the CDR3 is TGTGCCAGCAGCACCCGGGACAGGGTTGAGCAGTTCTTC. This translates into CASSTRDRVEQFF.